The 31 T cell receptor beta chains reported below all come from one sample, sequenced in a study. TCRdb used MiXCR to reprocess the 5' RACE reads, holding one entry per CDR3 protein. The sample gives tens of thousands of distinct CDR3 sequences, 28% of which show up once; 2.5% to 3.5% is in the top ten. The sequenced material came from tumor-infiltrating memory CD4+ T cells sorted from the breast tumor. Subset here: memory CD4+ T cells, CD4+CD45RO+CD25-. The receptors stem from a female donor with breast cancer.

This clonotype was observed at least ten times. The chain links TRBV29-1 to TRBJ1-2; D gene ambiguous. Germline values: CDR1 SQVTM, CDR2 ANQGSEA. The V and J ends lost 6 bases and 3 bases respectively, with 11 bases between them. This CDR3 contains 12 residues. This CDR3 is CSVGPGDYGYTF. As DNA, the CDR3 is TGCAGCGTGGGCCCGGGCGACTATGGCTACACCTTC.

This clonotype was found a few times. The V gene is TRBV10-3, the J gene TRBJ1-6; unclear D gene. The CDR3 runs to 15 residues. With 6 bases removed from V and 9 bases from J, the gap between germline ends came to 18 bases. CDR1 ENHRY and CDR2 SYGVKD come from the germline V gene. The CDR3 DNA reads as TGTGCCATCAGAGAATATCCGACCCCGGGTTCACCCCTCCACTTT. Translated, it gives CAIREYPTPGSPLHF.

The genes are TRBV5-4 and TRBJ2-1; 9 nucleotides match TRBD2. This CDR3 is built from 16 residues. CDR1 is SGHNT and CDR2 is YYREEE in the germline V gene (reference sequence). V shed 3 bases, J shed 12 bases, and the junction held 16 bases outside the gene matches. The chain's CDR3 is CASSSAGTSSWDGQFF. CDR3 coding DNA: TGTGCCAGCAGCTCCGCCGGGACTAGCTCTTGGGATGGGCAGTTCTTC.

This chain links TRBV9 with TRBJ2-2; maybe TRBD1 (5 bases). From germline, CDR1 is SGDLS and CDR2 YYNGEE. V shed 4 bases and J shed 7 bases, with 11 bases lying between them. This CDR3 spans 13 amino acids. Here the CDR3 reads CASSIRTIGELFF. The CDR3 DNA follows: TGTGCCAGCAGCATCCGGACAATCGGGGAGCTGTTTTTT.

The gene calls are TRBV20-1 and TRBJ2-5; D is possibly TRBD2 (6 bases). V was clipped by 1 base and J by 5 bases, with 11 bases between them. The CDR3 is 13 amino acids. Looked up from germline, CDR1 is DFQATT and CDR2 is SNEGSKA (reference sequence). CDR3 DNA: TGCAGTGCTAGAGTTAGCGGTTTGGAGACCCAGTACTTC. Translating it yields CSARVSGLETQYF.

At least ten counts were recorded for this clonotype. Here the CDR3 DNA reads TGCGCCAGCACCGAGGGAGTCCAAGAGACCCAGTACTTC. This sequence encodes CASTEGVQETQYF. This sequence joins TRBV5-1 and TRBJ2-5, with D possibly matching TRBD2 (5 bases). CDR3 length: 13 amino acids. The V gene lost 6 bases and the J gene lost 1 base, with 10 bases spanning the gap. Germline V CDR1 and CDR2: SGHRS, YFSETQ.

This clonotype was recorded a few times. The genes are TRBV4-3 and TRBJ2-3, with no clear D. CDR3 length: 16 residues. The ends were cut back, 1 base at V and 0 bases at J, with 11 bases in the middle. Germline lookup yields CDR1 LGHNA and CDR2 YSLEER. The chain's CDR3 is CASSQVTSASTDTQYF. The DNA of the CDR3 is TGCGCCAGCAGCCAAGTTACCTCGGCCAGCACAGATACGCAGTATTTT.

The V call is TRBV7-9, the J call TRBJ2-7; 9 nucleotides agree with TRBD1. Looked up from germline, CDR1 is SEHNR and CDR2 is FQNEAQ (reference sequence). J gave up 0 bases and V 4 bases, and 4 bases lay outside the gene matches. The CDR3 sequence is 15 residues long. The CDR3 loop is CASSSGTGSSYEQYF. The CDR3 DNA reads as TGTGCCAGCAGCTCCGGGACAGGGAGCTCCTACGAGCAGTACTTC.

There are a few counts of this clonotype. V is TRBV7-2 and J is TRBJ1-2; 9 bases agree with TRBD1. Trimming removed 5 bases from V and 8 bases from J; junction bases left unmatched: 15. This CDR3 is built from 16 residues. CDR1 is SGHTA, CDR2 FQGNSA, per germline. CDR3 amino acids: CASSPGSDRGKGGYTF. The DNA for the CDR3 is TGTGCCAGCAGCCCTGGATCGGACAGGGGTAAAGGGGGCTACACCTTC.

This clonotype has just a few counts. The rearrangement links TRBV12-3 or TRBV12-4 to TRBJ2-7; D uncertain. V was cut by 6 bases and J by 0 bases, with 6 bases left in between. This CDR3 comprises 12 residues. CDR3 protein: CASSLGSYEQYF. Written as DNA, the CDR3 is TGTGCCAGCAGCCTCGGCTCCTACGAGCAGTACTTC.

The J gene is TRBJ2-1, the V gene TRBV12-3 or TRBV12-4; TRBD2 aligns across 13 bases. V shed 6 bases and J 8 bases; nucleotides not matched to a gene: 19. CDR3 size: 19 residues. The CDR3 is CASRPSPGTSGERPDEQFF. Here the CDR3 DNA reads TGTGCCAGCAGACCTTCACCGGGGACTAGCGGGGAGAGGCCTGATGAGCAGTTCTTC.

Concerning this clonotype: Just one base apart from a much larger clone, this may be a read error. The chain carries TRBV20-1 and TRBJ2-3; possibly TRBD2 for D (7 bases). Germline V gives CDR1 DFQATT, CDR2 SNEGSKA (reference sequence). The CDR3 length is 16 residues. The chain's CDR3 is CSARDRLGGGIDTRYF. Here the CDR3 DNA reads TGCAGTGCTAGAGATCGCTTGGGAGGGGGTATAGATACGCGGTATTTT.

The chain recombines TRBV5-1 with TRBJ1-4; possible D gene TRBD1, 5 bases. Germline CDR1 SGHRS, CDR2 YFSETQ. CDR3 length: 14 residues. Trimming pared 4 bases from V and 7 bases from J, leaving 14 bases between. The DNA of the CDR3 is TGCGCCAGCAGCCCGGGGACGGAAGGTGAAAAACTGTTTTTT. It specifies CASSPGTEGEKLFF. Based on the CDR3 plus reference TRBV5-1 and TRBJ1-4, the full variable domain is KAGVTQTPRYLIKTRGQQVTLSCSPISGHRSVSWYQQTPGQGLQFLFEYFSETQRNKGNFPGRFSGRQFSNSRSEMNVSTLELGDSALYLCASSPGTEGEKLFFGSGTQLSVL.

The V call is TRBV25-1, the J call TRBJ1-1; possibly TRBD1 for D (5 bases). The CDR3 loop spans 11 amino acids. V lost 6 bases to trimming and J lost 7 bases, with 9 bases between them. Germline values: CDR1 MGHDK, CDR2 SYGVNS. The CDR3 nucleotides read TGTGCCAGCAGAGGGACCGGTGAAGCTTTCTTT. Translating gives CASRGTGEAFF.

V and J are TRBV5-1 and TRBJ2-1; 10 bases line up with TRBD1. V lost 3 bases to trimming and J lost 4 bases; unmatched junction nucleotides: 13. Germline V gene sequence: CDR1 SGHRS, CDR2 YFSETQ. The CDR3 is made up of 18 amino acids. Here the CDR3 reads CASSSDLRGQGLYNEQFF. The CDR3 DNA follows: TGCGCCAGCAGCTCCGACCTAAGGGGACAGGGGCTGTACAATGAGCAGTTCTTC.

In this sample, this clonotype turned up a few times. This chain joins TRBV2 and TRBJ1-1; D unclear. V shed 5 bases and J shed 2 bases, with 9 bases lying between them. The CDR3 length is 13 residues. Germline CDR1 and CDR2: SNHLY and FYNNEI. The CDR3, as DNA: TGTGCCAGCAGTCGGGCCCAAAACACTGAAGCTTTCTTT. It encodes CASSRAQNTEAFF.

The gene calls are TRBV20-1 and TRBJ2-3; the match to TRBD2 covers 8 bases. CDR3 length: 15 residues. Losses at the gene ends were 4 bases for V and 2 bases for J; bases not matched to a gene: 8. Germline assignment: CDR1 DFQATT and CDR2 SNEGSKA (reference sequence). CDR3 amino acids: CSAKLAELHTDTQYF. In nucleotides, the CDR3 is TGCAGTGCTAAACTAGCGGAGCTTCACACAGATACGCAGTATTTT.

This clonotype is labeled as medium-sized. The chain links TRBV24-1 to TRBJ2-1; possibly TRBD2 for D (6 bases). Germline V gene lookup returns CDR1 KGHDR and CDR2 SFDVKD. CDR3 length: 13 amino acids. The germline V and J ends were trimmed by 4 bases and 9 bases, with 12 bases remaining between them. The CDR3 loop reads CATSDRLVGEQFF. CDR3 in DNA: TGTGCCACCAGTGACCGACTAGTTGGTGAGCAGTTCTTC.

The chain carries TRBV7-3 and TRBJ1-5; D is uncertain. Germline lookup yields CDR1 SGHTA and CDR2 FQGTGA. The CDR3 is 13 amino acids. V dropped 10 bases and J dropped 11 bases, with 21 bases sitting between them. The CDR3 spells CATSRPRGRTQHF. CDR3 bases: TGTGCCACGAGCCGGCCAAGAGGCAGAACCCAGCATTTT.

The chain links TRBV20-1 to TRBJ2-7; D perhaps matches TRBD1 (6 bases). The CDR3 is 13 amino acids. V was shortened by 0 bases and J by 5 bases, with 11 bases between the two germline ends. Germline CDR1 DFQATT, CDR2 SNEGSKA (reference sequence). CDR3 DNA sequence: TGCAGTGCTAGAGACGGGACATTTGACGAGCAGTACTTC. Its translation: CSARDGTFDEQYF.

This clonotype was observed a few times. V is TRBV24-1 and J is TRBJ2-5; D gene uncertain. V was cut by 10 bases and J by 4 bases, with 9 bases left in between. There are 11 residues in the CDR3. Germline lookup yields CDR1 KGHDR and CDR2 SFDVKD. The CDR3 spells CATGYGETQYF. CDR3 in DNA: TGTGCCACTGGTTATGGAGAGACCCAGTACTTC.

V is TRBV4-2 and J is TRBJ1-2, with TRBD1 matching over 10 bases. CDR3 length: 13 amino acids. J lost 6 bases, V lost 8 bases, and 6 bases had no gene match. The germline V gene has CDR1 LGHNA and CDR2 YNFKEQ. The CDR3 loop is CASRPTGGNGYTF. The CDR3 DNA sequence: TGTGCCAGCCGCCCGACAGGGGGCAATGGCTACACCTTC.

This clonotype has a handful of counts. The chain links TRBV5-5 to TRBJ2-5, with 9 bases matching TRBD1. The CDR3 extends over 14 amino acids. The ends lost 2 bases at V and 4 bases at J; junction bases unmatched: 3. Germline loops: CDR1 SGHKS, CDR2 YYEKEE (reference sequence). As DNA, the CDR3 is TGTGCCAGCAGCTTTGGACAGGGGATAGAGACCCAGTACTTC. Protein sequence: CASSFGQGIETQYF.

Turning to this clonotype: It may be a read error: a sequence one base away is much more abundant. In DNA form, the CDR3 reads TGTGCCAGCAGTTACGGGAACACTGGAGCTTTCTTT. Translated: CASSYGNTGAFF. The V gene is TRBV6-5, the J gene TRBJ1-1; D gene unclear. Germline V gene data show CDR1 as MNHEY and CDR2 as SVGAGI. This CDR3 region has 12 residues.

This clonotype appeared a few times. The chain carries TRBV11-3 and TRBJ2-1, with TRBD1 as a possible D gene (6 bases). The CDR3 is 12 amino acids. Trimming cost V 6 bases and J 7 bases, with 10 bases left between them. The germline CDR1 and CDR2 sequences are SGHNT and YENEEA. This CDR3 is CASRRTENEQFF. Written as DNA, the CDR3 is TGTGCCAGCAGGAGGACAGAAAATGAGCAGTTCTTC. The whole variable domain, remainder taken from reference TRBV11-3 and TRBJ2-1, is EAGVVQSPRYKIIEKKQPVAFWCNPISGHNTLYWYLQNLGQGPELLIRYENEEAVDDSQLPKDRFSAERLKGVDSTLKIQPAELGDSAVYLCASRRTENEQFFGPGTRLTVL.

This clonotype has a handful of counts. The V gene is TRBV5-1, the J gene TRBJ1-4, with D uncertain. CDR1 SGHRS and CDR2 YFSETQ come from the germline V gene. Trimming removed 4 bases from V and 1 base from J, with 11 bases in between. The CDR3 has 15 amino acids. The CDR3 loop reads CASSPNRETNEKLFF. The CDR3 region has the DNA TGCGCCAGCAGCCCGAACCGGGAAACTAATGAAAAACTGTTTTTT.

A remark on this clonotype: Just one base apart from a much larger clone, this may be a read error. CDR3 in DNA: TGTGCCAGCAGTTGGGCTTCCGGGACAGTAGATTCACCCCTCCACTTT. It yields the protein CASSWASGTVDSPLHF. The J gene is TRBJ1-6, the V gene TRBV6-6, with 7 bases matching TRBD1. There are 16 residues in the CDR3. The trim removed 4 bases at V and 8 bases at J, leaving 11 bases unmatched. Per germline, CDR1 MNHNY and CDR2 SVGAGI (reference sequence).

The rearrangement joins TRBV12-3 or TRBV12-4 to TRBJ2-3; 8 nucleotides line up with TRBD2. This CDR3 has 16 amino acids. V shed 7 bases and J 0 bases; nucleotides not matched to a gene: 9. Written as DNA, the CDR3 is TGTGCCAGCACCAAAAGGGGCGGGGGGAGCACAGATACGCAGTATTTT. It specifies CASTKRGGGSTDTQYF.

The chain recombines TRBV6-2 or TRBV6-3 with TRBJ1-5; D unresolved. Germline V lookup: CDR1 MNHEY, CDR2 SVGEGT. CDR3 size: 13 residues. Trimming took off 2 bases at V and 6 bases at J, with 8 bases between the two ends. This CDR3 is CASSYAAGQPQHF. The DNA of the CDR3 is TGTGCCAGCAGTTACGCCGCGGGTCAGCCCCAGCATTTT.

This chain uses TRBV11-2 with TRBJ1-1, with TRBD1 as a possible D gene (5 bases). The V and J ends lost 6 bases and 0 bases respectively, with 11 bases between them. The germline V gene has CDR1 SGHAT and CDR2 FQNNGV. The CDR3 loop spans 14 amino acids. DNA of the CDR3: TGTGCCAGCAGTCGGGGGGAGATGAACACTGAAGCTTTCTTT. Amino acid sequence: CASSRGEMNTEAFF.

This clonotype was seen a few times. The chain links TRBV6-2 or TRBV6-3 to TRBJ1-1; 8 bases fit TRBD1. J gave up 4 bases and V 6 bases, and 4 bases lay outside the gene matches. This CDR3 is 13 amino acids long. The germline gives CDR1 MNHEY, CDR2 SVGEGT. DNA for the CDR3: TGTGCCAGCAGCCAAACAGGGGGCACTGAAGCTTTCTTT. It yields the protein CASSQTGGTEAFF.